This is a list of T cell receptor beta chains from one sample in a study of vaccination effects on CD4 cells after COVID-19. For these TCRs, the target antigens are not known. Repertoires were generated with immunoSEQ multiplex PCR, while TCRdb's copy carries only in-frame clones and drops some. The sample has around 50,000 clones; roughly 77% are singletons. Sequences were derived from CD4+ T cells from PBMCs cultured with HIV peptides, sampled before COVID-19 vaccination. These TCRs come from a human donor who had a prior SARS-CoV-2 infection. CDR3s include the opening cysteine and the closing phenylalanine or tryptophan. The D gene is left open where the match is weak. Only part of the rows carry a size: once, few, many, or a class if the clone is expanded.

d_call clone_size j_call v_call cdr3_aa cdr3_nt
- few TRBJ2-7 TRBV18 CASSPPRNYGEQYF TGTGCCAGCTCACCACCAAGAAACTACGGGGAGCAGTACTTC
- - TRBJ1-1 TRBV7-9 CASSLRREAFF TGTGCCAGCAGCTTACGGCGCGAAGCTTTCTTT
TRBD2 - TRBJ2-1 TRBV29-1 CSVGFAGVVNEQFF TGCAGCGTTGGCTTTGCGGGAGTGGTGAATGAGCAGTTCTTC
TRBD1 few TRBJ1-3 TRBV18 CASSPSGTGAGNTIYF TGTGCCAGCTCACCATCCGGGACAGGAGCCGGAAACACCATATATTTT
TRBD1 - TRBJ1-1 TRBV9 CASSNTGQANTEAFF TGTGCCAGCAGCAATACGGGACAGGCAAACACTGAAGCTTTCTTT
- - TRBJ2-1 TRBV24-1 CATGRAGGGPGEQFF TGTGCCACCGGACGAGCAGGAGGGGGGCCTGGGGAGCAGTTCTTC
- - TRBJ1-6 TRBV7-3 CASSLFRAGVAALHF TGTGCCAGCAGCTTATTTCGGGCCGGGGTCGCGGCCCTCCACTTT
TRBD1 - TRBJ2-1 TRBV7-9 CASSRTGGEQFF TGTGCCAGCAGTAGGACAGGGGGTGAGCAGTTCTTC
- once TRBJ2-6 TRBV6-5 CASSWSSGANVLTF TGTGCCAGCAGTTGGTCCTCTGGGGCCAACGTCCTGACTTTC
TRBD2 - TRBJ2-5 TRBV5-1 CASSLALAGEAETQYF TGCGCCAGCAGCTTGGCCCTAGCGGGAGAGGCGGAGACCCAGTACTTC
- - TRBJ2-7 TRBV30 CAWSVPRISYEQYF TGTGCCTGGAGTGTCCCTCGGATATCCTACGAGCAGTACTTC
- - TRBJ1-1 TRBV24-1 CATSDPGGEAFF TGTGCCACCAGTGACCCCGGCGGTGAAGCTTTCTTT
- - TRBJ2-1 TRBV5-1 CASSGIGTGEQFF TGCGCCAGCAGCGGAATTGGAACCGGTGAGCAGTTCTTC
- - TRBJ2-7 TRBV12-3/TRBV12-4 CASSPRVSYEQYF TGTGCCAGCAGCCCCCGCGTCTCCTACGAGCAGTACTTC
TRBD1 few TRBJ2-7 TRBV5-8 CASSLYQGAINEQYF TGTGCCAGCAGCTTGTATCAGGGGGCGATCAACGAGCAGTACTTC
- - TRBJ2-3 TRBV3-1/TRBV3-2 CASSQELAGPSSTDTQYF TGTGCCAGCAGCCAAGAGCTGGCGGGGCCCTCTAGCACAGATACGCAGTATTTT
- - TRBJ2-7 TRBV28 CASSTYRTHRYEQYF TGTGCCAGCAGTACATACCGGACTCATCGGTACGAGCAGTACTTC
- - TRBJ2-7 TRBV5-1 CASSIESGEQYF TGCGCCAGCAGCATCGAGTCGGGGGAGCAGTACTTC
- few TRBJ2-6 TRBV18 CASSPQALIGANVLTF TGTGCCAGCTCACCACAGGCGTTAATCGGGGCCAACGTCCTGACTTTC
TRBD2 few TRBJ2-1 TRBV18 CASSPGLAGNNEQFF TGTGCCAGCTCACCGGGACTAGCGGGGAACAATGAGCAGTTCTTC
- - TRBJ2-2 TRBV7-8 CASSYPRWDSQETTNTGELFF TGTGCCAGCAGCTACCCCCGTTGGGACTCGCAAGAAACGACGAACACCGGGGAGCTGTTTTTT
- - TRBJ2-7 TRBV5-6 CASSTLTGYALEEQYF TGTGCCAGCAGCACCCTGACAGGCTACGCGCTTGAAGAGCAGTACTTC